This section outlines one T cell receptor (beta chain) sequence together with its context. Its antigen is not identified. Only in-frame clones appear in the TCRdb table, and some are missing; sequencing was by immunoSEQ multiplex PCR. Of about 85,000 clones in the sample, around 90% were seen once. This sample was taken from a study of identifying expanded T cells in peripheral blood. Findings and limits, study-wide: Variance in clone template counts between approximately 2-week samples significantly increased with total template count across all healthy donors. Differentially abundant clones: about 1.3 between replicates, 15 to 17 at 2 to 3 weeks, around 20 at four.

During the collection period, no donor immune events like infections were recorded. This CDR3 has 15 residues. Germline-derived CDR1 and CDR2 are SGHAT and FQNNGV. Trimming took 2 bases from V and 3 from J; bases not matched to a gene: 4. J is TRBJ1-5 and V is TRBV11-2, with TRBD1 matching over 7 bases. Specimen: blood. The sequence was collected from a person aged 18 to 75 in good health. CDR3 residues: CASSLQGGFNQPQHF. Here the CDR3 DNA reads TGTGCCAGCAGCTTACAGGGGGGTTTCAATCAGCCCCAGCATTTT.